This TCR beta chain was recorded in a study of T cell responses to AZD1222 COVID-19 vaccine. Study summary: Second-dose timings of about 4 or about 12 weeks were pooled. The study's findings and limits: Females made up more of the donors, who were largely white British, and clonal diversity may have come out too low. Samples come after the peak T cell response, not at day 14.

This CDR3 has 17 residues. The germline V gene has CDR1 LGHNA and CDR2 YNFKEQ. V lost 4 bases and J lost 4; bases outside the gene matches: 7. On this clone: What it recognizes is unknown.

Sequencing was performed with immunoSEQ multiplex PCR; in TCRdb, only in-frame clones are kept and a portion is missing. There are 150,000 to 200,000 clones in the sample; 92% occur only once, and 1% to 1.5% lies in the top ten. The J gene is TRBJ2-2, the V gene TRBV4-2; 12 bases agree with TRBD2. This receptor was identified in an adult in good health. Material: peripheral blood, obtained on day 0 of AZD1222 vaccination. CDR3 sequence (DNA): TGTGCCAGCAGCCGGCTAGCGGGGGGGCCTGGCACCGGGGAGCTGTTTTTT. Encoded protein: CASSRLAGGPGTGELFF.